The clone carrying this TCR beta chain showed up just a few times. The antigen remains unidentified. The data are from a study of Graves' ophthalmopathy and Graves' hyperthyroidism. Clinicians diagnosed using symptoms, serum thyroxine, TRAb, thyroid ultrasound and orbital computed tomography. Study results and caveats: Classification of ophthalmopathy versus stable hyperthyroidism by a 13-signature model yielded about 88% sensitivity and 70% to 83% specificity.

Researchers took RNA transcripts and amplified TCR beta CDR3 regions from them. First-round RT-PCR relied on HTBI primers, and a second-round multiplex PCR came next. TCRdb processed the multiplex PCR reads anew with MiXCR; each CDR3 protein has one entry. Among approximately 1.2 million distinct CDR3 sequences listed, 35% to 40% were seen once. The germline V gene has CDR1 MNHEY and CDR2 SVGAGI. The CDR3 contains 13 residues. With 6 bases removed from V and 3 bases from J, the gap between germline ends came to 11 bases. The sample was peripheral blood or thyroid tissue (not recorded which). The sequence was collected from an adult man with Graves' hyperthyroidism. The chain joins TRBV6-5 to TRBJ1-1; D is unclear. CDR3 DNA: TGTGCCAGCAGGCACATTCCCGACACTGAAGCTTTCTTT. Protein product: CASRHIPDTEAFF.